The rows below give T cell receptor beta chains drawn from one sample of a study of T cell responses to AZD1222 COVID-19 vaccine. Libraries were prepared by immunoSEQ multiplex PCR; TCRdb keeps only in-frame clonotypes and omits some of them. The data show 150,000 or so clones, with approximately 90% seen just once and roughly 4.7% held by the top ten. The material sequenced was peripheral blood, taken on day 0 of AZD1222 vaccination. These receptors were taken from an adult in good health. CDR3s include the opening cysteine and the closing phenylalanine or tryptophan.

>TRBJ2-7|TRBV12-5
CASGLVGTGWAYEQYF
>TRBJ2-1|TRBV6-2/TRBV6-3
CASSSVSGRGSYNEQFF
>TRBJ1-5|TRBV7-6
CASRPTSGDGAQPQHF
>TRBJ2-5|TRBV24-1
CATCGGGQGETQYF
>TRBJ2-7|TRBV30
CAWRLAGAGYEQYF
>TRBJ1-6|TRBV5-4
CASSLEGGENSPLHF
>TRBJ1-2|TRBV12-3/TRBV12-4
CASSARRGYGYTF
>TRBJ1-2|TRBV21-1
CASSTEEETGGYGYTF
>TRBJ2-2|TRBV7-8
CASSLENSGRRSTGELFF
>TRBJ2-6|TRBV13
CASSLTGLTGANVLTF
>TRBJ2-3|TRBV20-1
CSARGYTQYF
>TRBJ2-2|TRBV2
CASNGQGNTGELFF
>TRBJ2-7|TRBV11-2
CASSPGRNSYEQYF
>TRBJ2-1|TRBV5-4
CATGSYNEQFF
>TRBJ1-2|TRBV7-9
CASSSHWTGYGYTF
>TRBJ1-2|TRBV6-5
CASSFRDRVFWYGYTF
>TRBJ1-5|TRBV28
CASSLEHRGQPQHF
>TRBJ2-5|TRBV28
CASSFRLIGETQYF
>TRBJ1-1|TRBV18
CASSPDRTTNTEAFF
>TRBJ2-7|TRBV11-3
CASVRATGLSDEQYF
>TRBJ1-6|TRBV11-2
CASSPGTGMNSPLHF
>TRBJ2-1|TRBV4-3
CASSQGDSYNEQFF
>TRBJ1-1|TRBV11-2
CASSLSPKGGGTEAFF
>TRBJ1-5|TRBV2
CASSGRQGNNQPQHF
>TRBJ1-5|TRBV7-9
CASSLNDGRQPQHF
>TRBJ1-1|TRBV12-3/TRBV12-4
CASRAGTEAFF
>TRBJ2-1|TRBV6-4
CASSAEAEQSEQFF
>TRBJ1-1|TRBV6-2/TRBV6-3
CASSYSRAGSTEAFF
>TRBJ2-1|TRBV27
CASSATSGRAHEQFF
>TRBJ1-1|TRBV7-9
CASSLVNRGVSEAFF
>TRBJ2-2|TRBV19
CASSPGVSTGELFF
>TRBJ2-5|TRBV5-1
CASSLGTGGQETQYF
>TRBJ2-6|TRBV15
CATSRDLGSGANVLTF
>TRBJ1-2|TRBV5-1
CASRGQGSFYGYTF
>TRBJ2-2|TRBV7-2
CASSASSTGELFF
>TRBJ1-1|TRBV6-2/TRBV6-3
CASSRLGQLNTEAFF
>TRBJ2-7|TRBV4-3
CASSQELQVSSYEQYF
>TRBJ2-1|TRBV7-7
CASSLGLPSSYNEQFF
>TRBJ2-3|TRBV11-2
CASSLDLGASQSTQYF
>TRBJ2-3|TRBV7-2
CASSYLSGRASDTQYF
>TRBJ1-1|TRBV5-1
CASSGVRGVNTEAFF
>TRBJ1-4|TRBV28
CASSLRGYVEKLFF
>TRBJ2-5|TRBV18
CASSPLSGTGKQETQYF
>TRBJ2-1|TRBV5-4
CARLLGQVANEQFF
>TRBJ1-4|TRBV7-9
CASSPRIGRREKLFF
>TRBJ2-1|TRBV28
CASSSRTGLYNEQFF
>TRBJ2-7|TRBV21-1
CASRTEGTGGYEQYF
>TRBJ2-7|TRBV4-1
CASSQGRPTGGSYEQYF
>TRBJ2-2|TRBV6-6
CASSTPTGSHTGELFF
>TRBJ1-1|TRBV7-8
CASSLVQGYTEAFF
>TRBJ1-1|TRBV18
CASSPRTVDMNTEAFF
>TRBJ2-5|TRBV20-1
CSAPGRETQYF
>TRBJ1-2|TRBV6-2/TRBV6-3
CASSTTVYGYTF
>TRBJ1-4|TRBV4-2
CASSQGEGGYEKLFF
>TRBJ2-3|TRBV9
CASSVSGGPLRGTLDTQYF
>TRBJ1-5|TRBV18
CASSPTVGSNQPQHF
>TRBJ2-7|TRBV18
CASSPGLVSYEQYF